A single sample gave rise to the 22 T cell receptor beta chains below, sequenced in a study of Graves' ophthalmopathy and Graves' hyperthyroidism. CDR3 regions of TCR beta were amplified from RNA transcripts. HTBI primers primed a first-round RT-PCR, and a second-round multiplex PCR followed. TCRdb analysed the multiplex PCR reads with MiXCR anew, one entry per CDR3 protein. Among 500,000 to 800,000 distinct CDR3 sequences listed, approximately 39% were seen once. Sequencing was done on a sample of peripheral blood. All receptors derive from an adult man with Graves' ophthalmopathy.

This clonotype was observed at least ten times. The CDR3 protein is CASSVWEGTGELFF. DNA of the CDR3: TGTGCCAGCAGCGTATGGGAGGGCACCGGGGAGCTGTTTTTT. The rearrangement links TRBV9 to TRBJ2-2, with 7 bases lining up with TRBD2. J lost 4 bases, V lost 1 base, and 1 base had no gene match. From germline, CDR1 is SGDLS and CDR2 YYNGEE. This CDR3 region has 14 residues. The variable domain in full, completed from reference TRBV9 and TRBJ2-2, reads DSGVTQTPKHLITATGQRVTLRCSPRSGDLSVYWYQQSLDQGLQFLIQYYNGEERAKGNILERFSAQQFPDLHSELNLSSLELGDSALYFCASSVWEGTGELFFGEGSRLTVL.

This rearrangement joins TRBV6-6 to TRBJ1-1; tentatively, D is TRBD1 (5 bases). This CDR3 comprises 16 residues. Germline-derived CDR1 and CDR2 are MNHNY and SVGAGI (reference sequence). Trimming shortened V by 0 bases and J by 3 bases, and 14 bases separated the two germline ends. CDR3 in amino acids: CASSYSWRGADTEAFF. CDR3 in DNA: TGTGCCAGCAGTTACTCTTGGAGGGGCGCCGACACTGAAGCTTTCTTT.

This clonotype was detected many times. The chain combines TRBV5-1 with TRBJ2-7; 7 bases line up with TRBD1. The V segment lost 4 bases and the J segment 0 bases; nucleotides outside the gene matches: 7. CDR1 is SGHRS and CDR2 is YFSETQ in the germline V gene. The CDR3 is 15 amino acids. CDR3 loop: CASSPDRFPSYEQYF. The CDR3 nucleotides read TGCGCCAGCAGCCCGGACAGGTTCCCCTCCTACGAGCAGTACTTC.

This clonotype was detected only a few times. This CDR3 reads CASSPLGGGGRSYEQYF. The CDR3, as DNA: TGTGCCAGCAGCCCCCTTGGGGGCGGGGGGAGATCCTACGAGCAGTACTTC. V is TRBV7-2 and J is TRBJ2-7; 8 bases align to TRBD2. CDR1 is SGHTA and CDR2 is FQGNSA in the germline V gene. V dropped 5 bases and J dropped 1; count of bases not matched to a gene: 13. The CDR3 covers 17 residues.

The chain has TRBV2 and TRBJ1-1, with a weak D call TRBD1 (6 bases). The V and J ends lost 5 bases and 4 bases respectively, with 17 bases between them. The CDR3 runs 15 residues. CDR1 is SNHLY, CDR2 FYNNEI, per germline. The CDR3 loop reads CASSQGPLVGTEAFF. CDR3 in DNA: TGTGCCAGCAGTCAGGGGCCCTTGGTGGGCACTGAAGCTTTCTTT. The whole variable domain, remainder taken from reference TRBV2 and TRBJ1-1, is EPEVTQTPSHQVTQMGQEVILRCVPISNHLYFYWYRQILGQKVEFLVSFYNNEISEKSEIFDDQFSVERPDGSNFTLKIRSTKLEDSAMYFCASSQGPLVGTEAFFGQGTRLTVV.

V gene TRBV14 combines with J gene TRBJ1-2; 7 bases agree with TRBD1. Germline V gene data show CDR1 as SGHDN and CDR2 as FVKESK. This CDR3 contains 19 residues. V trimming: 0 bases; J trimming: 0 bases; junction bases outside the gene matches: 13. The CDR3: CASSQEQGTEITSNYGYTF. CDR3 sequence (DNA): TGTGCCAGCAGCCAAGAGCAAGGGACAGAAATAACTTCTAACTATGGCTACACCTTC.

The chain links TRBV10-3 to TRBJ1-2; 8 nucleotides align to TRBD1. Trimming at V came to 4 bases and at J to 7 bases, leaving 2 bases not matched to a gene. Germline V gene lookup returns CDR1 ENHRY and CDR2 SYGVKD. CDR3 length: 12 residues. DNA for the CDR3: TGTGCCATCAGTGGCAGGGGGCTTGGCTACACCTTC. Amino acids: CAISGRGLGYTF.

Details on this clonotype: Germline is not matched at one junction end, which may reflect a read error. The CDR3: CAWSGGLRYGQYF. The CDR3 DNA reads TGTGCCTGGAGCGGGGGACTGCGCTACGGGCAGTACTTC. The V call is TRBV30, the J call TRBJ2-7, with D maybe TRBD2 (6 bases). Germline V lookup: CDR1 GTSNPN, CDR2 SVGIG (reference sequence). This CDR3 is 13 amino acids long. The whole variable domain, filled in from reference TRBV30 and TRBJ2-7, reads SQTIHQWPATLVQPVGSPLSLECTVEGTSNPNLYWYRQAAGRGLQLLFYSVGIGQISSEVPQNLSASRPQDRQFILSSKKLLLSDSGFYLCAWSGGLRYGQYFGPGTRLTVT.

The chain is built from TRBV6-2 or TRBV6-3 and TRBJ2-2; no reliable D call. In germline, CDR1 is MNHEY, CDR2 SVGEGT. V was pared by 5 bases and J by 13 bases, with 11 bases between. The CDR3 contains 11 residues. Written as DNA, the CDR3 is TGTGCCAGCAGTAACGCCGTGGGGCTGTTTTTT. Amino acid sequence: CASSNAVGLFF.

The chain combines TRBV15 with TRBJ2-5, with a weak D call TRBD1 (5 bases). CDR1 is LNHNV and CDR2 is YYDKDF in the germline V gene (reference sequence). The V and J ends lost 3 bases and 3 bases respectively, with 11 bases between them. The CDR3 is 14 residues long. CDR3 DNA: TGTGCCACCAGCAGGGGGCTCGTCAAAGAGACCCAGTACTTC. It encodes CATSRGLVKETQYF.

This clonotype was counted at least ten times. V and J are TRBV12-3 or TRBV12-4 and TRBJ2-5; D is unresolved. Trimming took off 5 bases at V and 5 bases at J, with 18 bases between the two ends. The CDR3 consists of 15 residues. This CDR3 is CASSTHHSSPETQYF. The CDR3 nucleotides are TGTGCCAGCAGTACGCACCACAGTTCCCCTGAGACCCAGTACTTC.

The CDR3 sequence: CASSSTGGLNTEAFF. The CDR3 nucleotides read TGTGCCAGCAGTTCGACAGGGGGACTGAACACTGAAGCTTTCTTT. V gene TRBV12-3 or TRBV12-4 combines with J gene TRBJ1-1; TRBD1 agrees at 9 bases. The CDR3 consists of 15 residues. With V trimmed by 4 bases and J by 0 bases, 3 bases remained unmatched.

J is TRBJ2-2 and V is TRBV7-3, with D perhaps TRBD1 or TRBD2 (5 bases each). V lost 5 bases and J lost 1, with 14 bases in between. CDR3 length equals 16 residues. Germline CDR1 reads SGHTA; CDR2 reads FQGTGA. The chain's CDR3 is CASSPSGTENTGELFF. In DNA, the CDR3 is TGTGCCAGCAGCCCATCCGGGACGGAGAACACCGGGGAGCTGTTTTTT.

The J gene is TRBJ1-4, the V gene TRBV20-1; D not resolved. V was pared by 0 bases and J by 7 bases, with 9 bases between. The CDR3 spans 13 residues. Per germline, CDR1 DFQATT and CDR2 SNEGSKA (reference sequence). Here the CDR3 reads CSARERWTEKLFF. The CDR3 DNA reads as TGCAGTGCTAGAGAGAGGTGGACTGAAAAACTGTTTTTT.

This clonotype was seen a single time. This may be a read error: a much more frequent sequence differs by one nucleotide. The chain recombines TRBV10-3 with TRBJ2-7, with D unresolved. This CDR3 is 14 amino acids long. Germline values: CDR1 ENHRY, CDR2 SYGVKD. The DNA of the CDR3 is TGTGCCAGCAGTAGCAGGCGATCGGCCTACGAGCAGTACTTC. Translated: CASSSRRSAYEQYF.

This clonotype was observed at least ten times. This rearrangement joins TRBV7-8 to TRBJ1-5; unclear D gene. Germline CDR1 is SGHVS and CDR2 is FQNEAQ. V lost 5 bases to trimming and J lost 9 bases, with 5 bases between them. This CDR3 spans 10 amino acids. The CDR3: CASSTAPQHF. The CDR3 DNA is TGTGCCAGCAGCACCGCGCCCCAGCATTTT.

This clonotype was recorded at least ten times. The gene calls are TRBV11-3 and TRBJ1-1; D call uncertain. Per the germline V gene, CDR1 is SGHNT and CDR2 is YENEEA. V dropped 4 bases and J dropped 8 bases, with 11 bases sitting between them. This CDR3 has 12 residues. The CDR3 DNA reads TGTGCCAGCAGCTCCGGACTGACCGAAGCTTTCTTT. It is translated as CASSSGLTEAFF. The complete variable domain, with remaining parts taken from reference TRBV11-3 and TRBJ1-1, reads EAGVVQSPRYKIIEKKQPVAFWCNPISGHNTLYWYLQNLGQGPELLIRYENEEAVDDSQLPKDRFSAERLKGVDSTLKIQPAELGDSAVYLCASSSGLTEAFFGQGTRLTVV.

This clonotype was seen at least ten times. The chain has TRBV25-1 and TRBJ1-1; 7 positions agree with TRBD1. Germline CDR1 is MGHDK and CDR2 is SYGVNS. After removal of 0 bases from V and 5 bases from J, the junction contained 9 bases not matched to a gene. The CDR3 contains 16 residues. CDR3 nucleotides: TGTGCCAGCAGTGAATATAGGGGCCAGGGGGGGACTGAAGCTTTCTTT. Its protein product is CASSEYRGQGGTEAFF.

J is TRBJ1-1 and V is TRBV2; D unresolved. This CDR3 has 15 amino acids. V was cut by 8 bases and J by 0 bases, with 16 bases left in between. Germline-derived CDR1 and CDR2 are SNHLY and FYNNEI. The CDR3 DNA follows: TGTGCCAGCGTTGTGGACCCGGCAATGAACACTGAAGCTTTCTTT. Its protein product is CASVVDPAMNTEAFF.

This clonotype came up many times. The CDR3 DNA sequence: TGTGCCAGCAGCCAGGGGGGACAGGCCTACGAGCAGTACTTC. This sequence encodes CASSQGGQAYEQYF. The V gene is TRBV7-8, the J gene TRBJ2-7; TRBD1 matches 8 bases. The germline CDR1 and CDR2 sequences are SGHVS and FQNEAQ. The CDR3 is 14 residues long. The ends lost 5 bases at V and 2 bases at J; junction bases unmatched: 5.

The DNA of the CDR3 is TGTGCCTGGAGTGTACCAGCACCTAACTATGGCTACACCTTC. This codes for CAWSVPAPNYGYTF. The chain uses TRBV30 and TRBJ1-2; D remains ambiguous. Per the germline V gene, CDR1 is GTSNPN and CDR2 is SVGIG (reference sequence). V shed 0 bases and J shed 0 bases, with 8 bases lying between them. The CDR3 has 14 amino acids.

The chain combines TRBV24-1 with TRBJ1-6; tentatively, D is TRBD1 (6 bases). The CDR3 runs to 14 residues. From germline, CDR1 is KGHDR and CDR2 SFDVKD. Between the trimmed V and J ends, which lost 5 bases and 5 bases, there was a span of 9 bases. CDR3 in amino acids: CATSVAGDNSPLHF. CDR3 DNA sequence: TGTGCCACCAGTGTTGCAGGGGATAATTCACCCCTCCACTTT.